These T cell receptor beta chains were read from a single sample in a study of cytomegalovirus exposure and HLA in healthy donors. Libraries were prepared by immunoSEQ multiplex PCR; TCRdb keeps only in-frame clonotypes and omits some of them. This sample carries 50,000 to 60,000 clones, more than 60% of them seen once, and the ten largest clones take about 2.5%. Sequencing was performed on PBMCs. Receptor source: a woman between 40 and 50 years old in good health and CMV-seropositive. The CDR3 runs from the conserved cysteine through the conserved F or W. The order of the fields is J gene, V gene, D gene, clone size, CDR3 protein, CDR3 DNA. A D gene is named only where the DNA matches it firmly. Rows may omit the clone size; those that give it use once, few, many or a size class.

TRBJ2-5 TRBV7-8 TRBD2 - CASRERGGRGTQYF TGTGCCAGCAGGGAGCGGGGGGGGCGCGGGACCCAGTACTTC
TRBJ1-5 TRBV15 - - CATAQTGGNQPQHF TGTGCCACCGCTCAGACAGGTGGCAATCAGCCCCAGCATTTT
TRBJ1-1 TRBV7-3 - - CASSPRGSTEAFF TGTGCCAGCAGCCCCCGGGGGAGCACTGAAGCTTTCTTT
TRBJ2-5 TRBV7-2 TRBD1 - CASSRSGGLQETQYF TGTGCCAGCAGCAGATCAGGGGGTCTTCAAGAGACCCAGTACTTC
TRBJ1-2 TRBV28 - - CASSLVHSNYGYTF TGTGCCAGCAGTTTAGTCCACAGTAACTATGGCTACACCTTC
TRBJ1-5 TRBV2 TRBD1 - CASSAGQGAQPQHF TGTGCCAGCAGTGCCGGGCAGGGGGCCCAGCCCCAGCATTTT
TRBJ1-5 TRBV19 - - CASRRRENQPQHF TGTGCCAGTAGAAGGAGGGAAAATCAGCCCCAGCATTTT
TRBJ1-2 TRBV7-8 - - CASSLAWKLGGGYTF TGTGCCAGCAGCTTAGCGTGGAAGCTGGGGGGGGGCTACACCTTC
TRBJ2-5 TRBV5-4 - - CASSSPASGPGETQYF TGTGCCAGCAGCTCCCCCGCCAGCGGGCCGGGGGAGACCCAGTACTTC
TRBJ2-4 TRBV14 TRBD1 few CASSRGTGPPVAKNIQYF TGTGCCAGCAGCCGTGGGACAGGTCCCCCCGTGGCCAAAAACATTCAGTACTTC
TRBJ1-5 TRBV5-1 - - CASSLGTAQPQHF TGCGCCAGCAGCTTGGGGACAGCTCAGCCCCAGCATTTT
TRBJ2-1 TRBV29-1 TRBD2 few CSVGAGGREQFF TGCAGCGTTGGGGCGGGGGGACGAGAGCAGTTCTTC
TRBJ1-2 TRBV5-4 TRBD1 - CASSLVETGANYGYTF TGTGCCAGCAGCCTTGTGGAAACAGGGGCGAACTATGGCTACACCTTC
TRBJ2-5 TRBV15 TRBD1 - CATSRGDSGETQYF TGTGCCACCAGCAGAGGGGACAGTGGAGAGACCCAGTACTTC
TRBJ2-1 TRBV5-1 TRBD1 - CASSFTGEGEQFF TGCGCCAGCAGCTTTACAGGGGAAGGTGAGCAGTTCTTC
TRBJ2-1 TRBV5-8 TRBD1 - CASSGDSIQFF TGTGCCAGCAGCGGGGACAGCATTCAGTTCTTC
TRBJ1-6 TRBV5-1 - - CASSLFENSPLHF TGCGCCAGCAGCTTGTTTGAGAATTCACCCCTCCACTTT